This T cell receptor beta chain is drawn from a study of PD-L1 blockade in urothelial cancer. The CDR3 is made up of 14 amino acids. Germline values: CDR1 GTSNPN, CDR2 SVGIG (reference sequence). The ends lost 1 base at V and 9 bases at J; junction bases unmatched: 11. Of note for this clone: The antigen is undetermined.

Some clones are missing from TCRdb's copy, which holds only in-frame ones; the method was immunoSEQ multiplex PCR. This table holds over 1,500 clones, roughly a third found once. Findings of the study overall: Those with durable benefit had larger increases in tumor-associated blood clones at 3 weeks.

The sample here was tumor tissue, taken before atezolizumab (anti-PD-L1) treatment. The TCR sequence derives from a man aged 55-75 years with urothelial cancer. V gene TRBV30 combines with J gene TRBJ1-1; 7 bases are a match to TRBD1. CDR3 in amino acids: CAWSAHRGADKAFF. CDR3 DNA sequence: TGTGCCTGGAGTGCACACAGGGGCGCGGACAAAGCTTTCTTT.